The source of this T cell receptor (beta chain) is a study of T-cell memory formation after mild COVID-19. Notes on the study in general: The second-wave clones peaking on day 37 were not confirmed as SARS-CoV-2-specific.

To note about this clonotype: Its antigen remains unidentified.

TCRdb processed the 5' RACE reads anew with MiXCR; each CDR3 protein has one entry. The sample yields hundreds of thousands of distinct CDR3 sequences, 20% to 25% seen once. CDR1 is SEHNR and CDR2 is FQNEAQ in the germline V gene (reference sequence). Trimming cost V 1 base and J 5 bases, with 20 bases left between them. This CDR3 spans 18 amino acids. Sequencing was performed on PBMCs or a T cell subset sorted from them (not recorded which). This sequence was found in an adult woman who had mild COVID-19 (a few samples of this study predate the infection). Cell type and time point are not known. The chain has TRBV7-9 and TRBJ2-2, with D uncertain. The CDR3 nucleotides read TGTGCCAGCAGCTTAGGCCCTAACCGGCAAGCTACAACCGGGGAGCTGTTTTTT. Its protein product is CASSLGPNRQATTGELFF.